This T cell receptor beta chain was identified in a study of shared clonotypes between healthy human individuals. At the level of the study: Per-donor plates numbered three CD4 naive, three CD4 memory, two CD8 naive and one CD8 memory.

About this clone itself: Its antigen is not known.

General study results and limits: It was the non-shared clonotypes that had lower generation probabilities than clonotypes shared by all four donors.

The CDR3 runs 14 residues. The V gene's germline CDR1 is MNHNS and CDR2 SASEGT. V gave up 4 bases and J gave up 0 bases, with 10 bases separating them. Replicate PCRs from sorted subsets contained 200 ng DNA, which is some 32,000 T cell genomes. The assay was immunoSEQ multiplex PCR, and TCRdb's table has in-frame clones only and misses some. Among about 2 million clones, about 94% were seen once, and the ten largest hold 0.85% to 1.3%. The naive CD8 population came from CD45RO-negative cells selected for CCR7, without terminally differentiated effector memory CD45RA+ cells. This TCR derives from a man between 18 and 29 years old in good health. This chain links TRBV6-1 with TRBJ2-7, with D possibly being TRBD2 (5 bases). Sequenced material: naive CD8+ T cells sorted from blood. The chain's CDR3 is CASSGWESSYEQYF. The CDR3 region has the DNA TGTGCCAGCAGTGGTTGGGAGAGCTCCTACGAGCAGTACTTC.